The rows below give T cell receptor beta chains drawn from one sample of a study of T-cell memory formation after mild COVID-19. TCRdb fed the 5' RACE reads into MiXCR, producing one record per CDR3 protein. The data show 530,000 or so distinct CDR3 sequences, around a sixth seen once. Input material: PBMCs or a T cell subset sorted from them (not recorded which). Receptor source: an adult woman who had mild COVID-19 (a few samples of this study predate the infection). Cell type and time point are not known. Both conserved end residues are trimmed from each CDR3. D genes are given only for firm matches.

TRBJ2-1	TRBD2	TRBV11-3	14	ASSFYSGRSYNEQF
TRBJ1-2	TRBD1	TRBV7-9	16	ASSLTGTGGARYYGYT
TRBJ2-7	.	TRBV4-1	16	ASSQGSGGPAVSYEQY
TRBJ2-3	.	TRBV7-3	13	ASSLMGLSTDTQY
TRBJ2-7	.	TRBV5-1	14	ASSFIIEHRDDEQY
TRBJ2-1	TRBD2	TRBV20-1	12	SATLGLEVNEQF
TRBJ2-7	.	TRBV12-3/TRBV12-4	11	ASSNPPGYEQY
TRBJ1-6	.	TRBV7-8	14	ASSPSSATYNSPLH
TRBJ2-7	TRBD1	TRBV5-1	14	ASSFSLTGSSFEQY
TRBJ2-1	TRBD2	TRBV12-3/TRBV12-4	15	ASSSLRTSGSRNEQF
TRBJ1-2	.	TRBV6-4	11	ASSVRGFYGYT
TRBJ2-5	.	TRBV12-3/TRBV12-4	13	ASRPRDTDLETQY
TRBJ2-5	TRBD2	TRBV7-2	14	ASSSLAGYDQETQY
TRBJ1-4	.	TRBV30	10	AWVRWDRELF
TRBJ2-5	.	TRBV24-1	12	ATGGPGQPETQY
TRBJ1-1	.	TRBV18	11	ASSPTGAGYAF
TRBJ2-1	TRBD2	TRBV20-1	11	SGTSGSTDEQF
TRBJ1-5	.	TRBV5-1	13	ASSWGADSNQPQH
TRBJ2-5	TRBD2	TRBV12-3/TRBV12-4	16	ASTEGDSGSYFGETQY
TRBJ1-2	.	TRBV30	11	AWSLGRIYGYT
TRBJ1-1	.	TRBV7-9	12	ASSPGHANTEAF
TRBJ1-4	.	TRBV23-1	13	ASSRTSAVNEKLF
TRBJ2-7	TRBD2	TRBV18	10	ASSPPSGGRN
TRBJ1-5	.	TRBV2	11	ASMSMSNQPQH
TRBJ2-5	.	TRBV29-1	11	SASDLASETQY
TRBJ1-1	.	TRBV20-1	8	SADGASAF
TRBJ2-2	TRBD2	TRBV6-2/TRBV6-3	15	ASGRTSGRTWIGELF
TRBJ2-7	TRBD2	TRBV5-1	14	ASSLGLGGVYYEQY
TRBJ2-7	.	TRBV5-1	12	ASSLDPSGYEQY
TRBJ2-2	TRBD2	TRBV3-1	13	ASSLSGKRTGELF
TRBJ1-1	.	TRBV25-1	11	ASSEKAAAEAF
TRBJ1-5	.	TRBV12-3/TRBV12-4	12	ASSRRDGIQPQH
TRBJ1-1	.	TRBV12-3/TRBV12-4	11	ASRVGGGTEAF
TRBJ2-2	TRBD1	TRBV7-3	14	ASSPPGGVNTGELF
TRBJ2-7	TRBD1	TRBV9	12	ASSVGQGAYEQY
TRBJ1-6	.	TRBV20-1	16	SARDIRVGGIPNSPLH